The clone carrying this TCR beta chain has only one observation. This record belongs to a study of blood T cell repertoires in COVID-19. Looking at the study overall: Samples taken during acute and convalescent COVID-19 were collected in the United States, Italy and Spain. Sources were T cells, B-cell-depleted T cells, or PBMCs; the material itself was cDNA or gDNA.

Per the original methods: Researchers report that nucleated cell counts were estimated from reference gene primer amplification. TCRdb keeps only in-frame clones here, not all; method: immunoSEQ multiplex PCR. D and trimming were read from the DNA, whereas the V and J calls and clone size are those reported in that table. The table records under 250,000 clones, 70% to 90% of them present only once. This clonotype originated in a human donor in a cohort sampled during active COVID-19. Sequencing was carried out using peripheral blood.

The CDR3 sequence: CACGQGAYEQYF. The CDR3 region has the DNA TGTGCCTGCGGACAGGGGGCCTACGAGCAGTACTTC. This rearrangement joins TRBV30 to TRBJ2-7; TRBD1 matches 10 bases. Germline values: CDR1 GTSNPN, CDR2 SVGIG (reference sequence). The trim removed 6 bases at V and 2 bases at J, leaving 1 base unmatched. This CDR3 comprises 12 residues.